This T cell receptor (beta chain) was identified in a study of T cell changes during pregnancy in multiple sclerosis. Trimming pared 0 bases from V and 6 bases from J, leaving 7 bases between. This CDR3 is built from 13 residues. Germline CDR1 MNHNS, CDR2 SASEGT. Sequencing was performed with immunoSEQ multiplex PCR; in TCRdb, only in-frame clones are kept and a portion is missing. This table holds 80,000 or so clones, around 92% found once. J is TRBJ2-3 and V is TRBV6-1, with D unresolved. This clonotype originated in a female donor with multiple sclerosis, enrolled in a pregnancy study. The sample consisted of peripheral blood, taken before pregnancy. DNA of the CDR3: TGTGCCAGCAGTGAAGCGCTTCGGGATACGCAGTATTTT. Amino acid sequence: CASSEALRDTQYF.